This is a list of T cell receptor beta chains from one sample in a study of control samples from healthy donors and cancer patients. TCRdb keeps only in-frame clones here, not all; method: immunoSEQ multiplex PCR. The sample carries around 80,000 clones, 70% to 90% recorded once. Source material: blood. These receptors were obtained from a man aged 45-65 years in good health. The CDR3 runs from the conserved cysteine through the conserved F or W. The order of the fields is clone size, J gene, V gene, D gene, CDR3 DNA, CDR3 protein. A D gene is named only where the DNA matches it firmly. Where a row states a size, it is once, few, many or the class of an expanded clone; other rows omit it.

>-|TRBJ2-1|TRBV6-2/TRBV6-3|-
TGTGCCAGCAGTCAACCCCCAGGATACAACTACAATGAGCAGTTCTTC
CASSQPPGYNYNEQFF
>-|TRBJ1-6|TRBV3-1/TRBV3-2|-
TGTGCCAGCAGCCATACGGGGTCCGGGAATTCACCCCTCCACTTT
CASSHTGSGNSPLHF
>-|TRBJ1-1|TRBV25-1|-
TGTGCCAGCGTTACAGGTTCGAACACTGAAGCTTTCTTT
CASVTGSNTEAFF
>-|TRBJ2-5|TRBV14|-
TGTGCCAGCAGCCAAGACAGGGTCGGGACCCAGTACTTC
CASSQDRVGTQYF
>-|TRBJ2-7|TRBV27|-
TGTGCCAGCAGTTTAGGGGCAGGGCAAGGCGAGCAGTACTTC
CASSLGAGQGEQYF
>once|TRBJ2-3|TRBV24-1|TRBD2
TGTGCCACCAGTCCGCTAGCGGGGGATACGCAGTATTTT
CATSPLAGDTQYF
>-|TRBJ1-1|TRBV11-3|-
TGTGCCAGCAGCTTAGATCGGATGGGGAAAATGAACACTGAAGCTTTCTTT
CASSLDRMGKMNTEAFF
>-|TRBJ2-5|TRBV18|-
TGTGCCAGCTCCCTTGCGGGTATGAAAGAGACCCAGTACTTC
CASSLAGMKETQYF
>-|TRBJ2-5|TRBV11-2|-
TGTGCCAGCAACCTTGCGGGTCAAGAGACCCAGTACTTC
CASNLAGQETQYF
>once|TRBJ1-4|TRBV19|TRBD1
TGTGCCAGTAGTACCCTCGGGACAGGGTTAGAAAAACTGTTTTTT
CASSTLGTGLEKLFF
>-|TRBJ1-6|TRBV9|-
TGTGCCAGCAGCCCAGAGGGGGGTTCTAATTCACCCCTCCACTTT
CASSPEGGSNSPLHF
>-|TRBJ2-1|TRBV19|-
TGTGCCAGTAGGAGGGAGCCTTACAATGAGCAGTTCTTC
CASRREPYNEQFF
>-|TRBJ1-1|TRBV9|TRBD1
TGTGCCAGCAGCCCTAGCATCAGGACAGGAGAGAACACTGAAGCTTTCTTT
CASSPSIRTGENTEAFF
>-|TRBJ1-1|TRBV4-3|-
TGCGCCAGCAGCCCCATCGAAGCGGACACTGAAGCTTTCTTT
CASSPIEADTEAFF
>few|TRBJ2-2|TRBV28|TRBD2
TGTGCCAGCAGTTTAGTAAGCGGGAGTATGGGCACCGGGGAGCTGTTTTTT
CASSLVSGSMGTGELFF
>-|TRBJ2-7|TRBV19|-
TGTGCCAGTAGTATACTCTTGGACAGCTCCTACGAGCAGTACTTC
CASSILLDSSYEQYF
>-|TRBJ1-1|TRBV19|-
TGTGCCAGTAGTCTGACAGCGAACACTGAAGCTTTCTTT
CASSLTANTEAFF
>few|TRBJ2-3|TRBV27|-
TGTGCCAGCAGTCCCTCCCTTGATAGCGGAACCACAGATACGCAGTATTTT
CASSPSLDSGTTDTQYF
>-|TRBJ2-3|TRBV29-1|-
TGCAGCGTCAAACCAGGGGATACGCAGTATTTT
CSVKPGDTQYF
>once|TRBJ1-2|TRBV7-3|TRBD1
TGTGCCAGCAGCCAGGACAGGAATAGAGGCTACACCTTC
CASSQDRNRGYTF
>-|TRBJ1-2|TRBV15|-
TGTGCCACCAGCAGGGCACGGACAGATGGCTACACCTTC
CATSRARTDGYTF
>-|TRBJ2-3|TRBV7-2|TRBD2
TGTGCCAGCAGCTTTAGCGGGGTTAGCACAGATACGCAGTATTTT
CASSFSGVSTDTQYF
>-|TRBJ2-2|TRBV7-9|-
TGTGCCAGCAGCCCGCTGTCAAAGAGTACCGGGGAGCTGTTTTTT
CASSPLSKSTGELFF
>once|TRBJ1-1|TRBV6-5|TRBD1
TGTGCCAGCAGTTACTCGATGGGTCAGGGGGACACTGAAGCTTTCTTT
CASSYSMGQGDTEAFF
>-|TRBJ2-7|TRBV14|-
TGTGCCAGCAGCTTCAGGGGGCGCGAACTAGCGACCTTCTACGAGCAGTACTTC
CASSFRGRELATFYEQYF
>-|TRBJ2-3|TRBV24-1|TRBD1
TGTGCCACCAGTGCCACAGACAGGGCAAGCACAGATACGCAGTATTTT
CATSATDRASTDTQYF
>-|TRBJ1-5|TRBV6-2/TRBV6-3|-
TGTGCCAGCAGTTTATCCAGGCAGCCCCAGCATTTT
CASSLSRQPQHF
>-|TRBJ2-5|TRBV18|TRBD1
TGTGCCAGCTCTCTTTCGGACAGGGGAGAAGAGACCCAGTACTTC
CASSLSDRGEETQYF
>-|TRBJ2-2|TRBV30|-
TGTGCCTGGAGGGGACCGAGCTGGGAGCTGTTTTTT
CAWRGPSWELFF
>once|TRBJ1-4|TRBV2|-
TGTGCCAGCAGAGCCAGGGGAACTAATGAAAAACTGTTTTTT
CASRARGTNEKLFF
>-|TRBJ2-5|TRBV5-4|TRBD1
TGTGCCAGCAGATCCGGGACAGGACCCCAAGAGACCCAGTACTTC
CASRSGTGPQETQYF
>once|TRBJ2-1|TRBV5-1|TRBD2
TGCGCCAGTTCCTTTCTAGCGGGAAGAAATGAGCAGTTCTTC
CASSFLAGRNEQFF
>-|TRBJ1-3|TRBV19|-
TGTGCCAGTAGTATCCGGCTGGGTTCTGGAAACACCATATATTTT
CASSIRLGSGNTIYF
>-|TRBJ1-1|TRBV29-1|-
TGCAGCGCCCTGGTGGCAGATGAAGCTTTCTTT
CSALVADEAFF
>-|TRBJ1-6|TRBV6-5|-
TGTGCCAGCAGTTACGGACAAAATAATTCACCCCTCCACTTT
CASSYGQNNSPLHF
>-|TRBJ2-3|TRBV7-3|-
TGTGCCAGCAGCCTCTCCGGGACGCCGCCCTCAGATACGCAGTATTTT
CASSLSGTPPSDTQYF